These 26 T cell receptor beta chains were all obtained from the same sample, sequenced in a study of a mutant IDH1 vaccine in newly diagnosed glioma. No cognate antigen is known for these TCRs. As for time point: week 11, during vaccination. Doses comprised 300 ug of mutant IDH1 20-mer peptide each, plus topical imiquimod. TCRdb's copy holds only in-frame clones and misses some; the assay was immunoSEQ multiplex PCR. The sample carries 100,000 to 120,000 clones, roughly 88% recorded once. Sequenced here: PBMCs, sampled from a glioma patient whose treatment included an IDH1 peptide vaccine. Every receptor here comes from a woman between 50 and 59 years old with glioma.

The chain carries TRBV28 and TRBJ1-2, with unresolved D. CDR3 length: 15 amino acids. The V and J ends lost 5 bases and 2 bases respectively, with 15 bases between them. Germline V CDR1 and CDR2: MDHEN, SYDVKM. The CDR3 here is CASSPRLGRNYGYTF. CDR3 sequence (DNA): TGTGCCAGCAGTCCCCGACTGGGTAGGAACTATGGCTACACCTTC.

This chain joins TRBV5-4 and TRBJ2-3; the D call may be TRBD1 or TRBD2 (6 bases each). V was clipped by 2 bases and J by 4 bases, with 26 bases between them. This CDR3 has 19 residues. Looked up from germline, CDR1 is SGHNT and CDR2 is YYREEE (reference sequence). This CDR3 is CASSFGQPGGDHVADTQYF. CDR3 in DNA: TGTGCCAGCAGCTTCGGACAGCCCGGCGGGGACCATGTCGCAGATACGCAGTATTTT.

The genes are TRBV9 and TRBJ1-5; no definite D call. The CDR3 spans 14 residues. CDR1 SGDLS and CDR2 YYNGEE come from the germline V gene. V lost 0 bases to trimming and J lost 2 bases, with 6 bases between them. CDR3 nucleotide sequence: TGTGCCAGCAGCGTAGGAACTGGCAATCAGCCCCAGCATTTT. It specifies CASSVGTGNQPQHF. Looking up the rest from reference TRBV9 and TRBJ1-5 gives the full variable domain: DSGVTQTPKHLITATGQRVTLRCSPRSGDLSVYWYQQSLDQGLQFLIQYYNGEERAKGNILERFSAQQFPDLHSELNLSSLELGDSALYFCASSVGTGNQPQHFGDGTRLSIL.

This rearrangement joins TRBV15 to TRBJ2-7; D remains unclear. Germline V CDR1 and CDR2: LNHNV, YYDKDF (reference sequence). Trimming removed 3 bases at V and 3 bases at J, with 3 bases between. The CDR3 sequence is 11 residues long. The CDR3 loop is CATSSYYEQYF. Written as DNA, the CDR3 is TGTGCCACCAGCAGCTACTACGAGCAGTACTTC.

This clone has only one observation. This chain links TRBV13 with TRBJ2-7; D gene uncertain. Germline CDR1 reads PRHDT; CDR2 reads FYEKMQ (reference sequence). The CDR3 covers 14 residues. Trimming pared 1 base from V and 0 bases from J, leaving 7 bases between. The CDR3 sequence is CASSLERSSYEQYF. The CDR3, as DNA: TGTGCCAGCAGCTTAGAACGCAGCTCCTACGAGCAGTACTTC.

The chain combines TRBV6-6 with TRBJ2-3, with a tentative D call TRBD2 (5 bases). V dropped 8 bases and J dropped 0 bases, with 12 bases sitting between them. Germline V lookup: CDR1 MNHNY, CDR2 SVGAGI (reference sequence). The length of the CDR3 is 14 residues. The CDR3, as DNA: TGTGCCAGCTTCCCCGGACTGAGCACAGATACGCAGTATTTT. Protein sequence: CASFPGLSTDTQYF.

The chain combines TRBV28 with TRBJ2-6, with unresolved D. The CDR3 contains 11 residues. Germline V gives CDR1 MDHEN, CDR2 SYDVKM. V lost 4 bases and J lost 10, with 5 bases in between. The CDR3 DNA is TGTGCCAGCAGTTCGCCGAACGTCCTGACTTTC. This sequence encodes CASSSPNVLTF.

The CDR3 sequence: CASSPREQGTYEQYF. The CDR3 DNA is TGTGCCAGCAGCCCCAGGGAACAGGGAACCTACGAGCAGTACTTC. V is TRBV9 and J is TRBJ2-7, with D tentatively TRBD1 (6 bases). Between the trimmed V and J ends, which lost 4 bases and 2 bases, there was a span of 16 bases. Per the germline V gene, CDR1 is SGDLS and CDR2 is YYNGEE. This CDR3 is built from 15 residues.

The chain combines TRBV7-8 with TRBJ2-7; D unclear. Trimming shortened V by 1 base and J by 2 bases, and 12 bases separated the two germline ends. The CDR3 contains 15 residues. The V gene's germline CDR1 is SGHVS and CDR2 FQNEAQ. The chain's CDR3 is CASSLVVGPAYEQYF. The DNA of the CDR3 is TGTGCCAGCAGCTTAGTCGTAGGGCCAGCCTACGAGCAGTACTTC.

This chain connects TRBV5-1 to TRBJ1-1; D is possibly TRBD1 (5 bases). V lost 4 bases to trimming and J lost 2 bases, with 12 bases between them. The CDR3 extends over 14 amino acids. Germline-derived CDR1 and CDR2 are SGHRS and YFSETQ. Written as DNA, the CDR3 is TGCGCCAGCAGCATCCAGGGTGGTAACACTGAAGCTTTCTTT. This translates into CASSIQGGNTEAFF. Filled out from reference TRBV5-1 and TRBJ1-1, the complete variable domain reads KAGVTQTPRYLIKTRGQQVTLSCSPISGHRSVSWYQQTPGQGLQFLFEYFSETQRNKGNFPGRFSGRQFSNSRSEMNVSTLELGDSALYLCASSIQGGNTEAFFGQGTRLTVV.

The chain's CDR3 is CASSFTGRTQVGYTF. CDR3 DNA: TGCGCCAGCAGCTTTACCGGCCGAACCCAAGTAGGCTACACCTTC. The V and J genes are TRBV5-1 and TRBJ1-2; no reliable D call. Germline V gene sequence: CDR1 SGHRS, CDR2 YFSETQ. The length of the CDR3 is 15 residues. The germline V and J ends were trimmed by 2 bases and 8 bases, with 19 bases remaining between them.

The chain joins TRBV5-1 to TRBJ2-7, with 12 bases matching TRBD2. V gave up 7 bases and J gave up 2 bases; unmatched junction bases: 4. CDR1 and CDR2 (germline): SGHRS, YFSETQ. This CDR3 is built from 14 residues. CDR3 in DNA: TGCGCCAGCTCCCGGACTAGCGGGACCTACGAGCAGTACTTC. It translates to CASSRTSGTYEQYF.

The rearrangement uses TRBV15 and TRBJ2-2; the D call may be TRBD1 or TRBD2 (6 bases each). Germline V CDR1 and CDR2: LNHNV, YYDKDF (reference sequence). The CDR3 is 14 amino acids. Trimming took 3 bases from V and 7 from J, leaving 12 bases between them. The CDR3 here is CATSRAGEVGELFF. The DNA of the CDR3 is TGTGCCACCAGCAGGGCAGGGGAGGTCGGGGAGCTGTTTTTT.

This chain joins TRBV2 and TRBJ2-5; tentatively, D is TRBD2 (6 bases). The CDR3 is 14 amino acids. With 4 bases removed from V and 2 bases from J, the gap between germline ends came to 11 bases. In germline, CDR1 is SNHLY, CDR2 FYNNEI. CDR3 protein: CASSGRGGQETQYF. For the CDR3, the DNA is TGTGCCAGCAGTGGAAGGGGAGGTCAAGAGACCCAGTACTTC.

The rearrangement links TRBV11-2 to TRBJ1-1; D is uncertain. The germline V gene has CDR1 SGHAT and CDR2 FQNNGV. V dropped 5 bases and J dropped 0 bases, with 7 bases sitting between them. This CDR3 is built from 13 residues. The CDR3 DNA is TGTGCCAGCAGCCCAGAGTTGAACACTGAAGCTTTCTTT. Encoded protein: CASSPELNTEAFF. Full variable domain (remainder filled in from reference TRBV11-2 and TRBJ1-1): EAGVAQSPRYKIIEKRQSVAFWCNPISGHATLYWYQQILGQGPKLLIQFQNNGVVDDSQLPKDRFSAERLKGVDSTLKIQPAKLEDSAVYLCASSPELNTEAFFGQGTRLTVV.

For this clone: The same CDR3 is also encoded by other DNA sequences in this sample. This rearrangement joins TRBV5-1 to TRBJ1-1; tentatively, D is TRBD1 (6 bases). Germline V gene data show CDR1 as SGHRS and CDR2 as YFSETQ. The CDR3 totals 14 residues. V lost 2 bases to trimming and J lost 2 bases, with 10 bases between them. The CDR3 region is CASSFRGGNTEAFF. The CDR3 region has the DNA TGCGCCAGCAGCTTCAGGGGTGGAAACACTGAAGCTTTCTTT.

The genes are TRBV5-4 and TRBJ2-7; TRBD2 matches at 13 bases. In germline, CDR1 is SGHNT, CDR2 YYREEE (reference sequence). There are 16 residues in the CDR3. V was clipped by 5 bases and J by 5 bases; unmatched bases: 10. The CDR3 DNA reads TGTGCCAGCAGAACGGGACTAGCGGGAAAGGGCGACGAGCAGTACTTC. Translation: CASRTGLAGKGDEQYF.

V usage is TRBV27 and J usage is TRBJ2-7; 10 bases are shared with TRBD1. The junction had 7 bases not matched to a gene; V was cut back by 4 bases and J by 7 bases. The CDR3 has 14 residues. The germline V gene encodes CDR1 MNHEY and CDR2 SMNVEV (reference sequence). The CDR3 reads CASSSPGQGREQYF. The CDR3 nucleotides are TGTGCCAGCAGTTCCCCGGGACAGGGGAGGGAGCAGTACTTC.

The DNA of the CDR3 is TGTGCCATCCTAGCGGTCAGCACAGATACGCAGTATTTT. As protein: CAILAVSTDTQYF. The chain links TRBV10-3 to TRBJ2-3; TRBD2 aligns across 7 bases. The germline V gene has CDR1 ENHRY and CDR2 SYGVKD. V gave up 8 bases and J gave up 0 bases; unmatched junction bases: 2. This CDR3 contains 13 residues.

The chain has TRBV27 and TRBJ2-2; D gene unclear. Trimming removed 2 bases from V and 4 bases from J, with 11 bases in between. CDR3 length equals 15 residues. CDR1 MNHEY and CDR2 SMNVEV come from the germline V gene (reference sequence). The DNA of the CDR3 is TGTGCCAGCAGTTTAATCGGTCTTCTCACCGGGGAGCTGTTTTTT. Translated: CASSLIGLLTGELFF.

The rearrangement joins TRBV2 to TRBJ2-1; no clear D. Between the trimmed V and J ends, which lost 7 bases and 0 bases, there was a span of 19 bases. Looked up from germline, CDR1 is SNHLY and CDR2 is FYNNEI. This CDR3 is 17 amino acids long. CDR3 residues: CASTELGGFSSYNEQFF. The CDR3, as DNA: TGTGCCAGCACCGAATTGGGCGGCTTTAGCTCCTACAATGAGCAGTTCTTC.

This chain links TRBV6-1 with TRBJ2-7, with a tentative D call TRBD2 (6 bases). CDR1 MNHNS and CDR2 SASEGT come from the germline V gene. V dropped 3 bases and J dropped 4 bases, with 10 bases sitting between them. The CDR3 runs to 13 residues. The CDR3 sequence is CASSEGTPYEQYF. The CDR3 DNA reads TGTGCCAGCAGTGAGGGGACTCCATACGAGCAGTACTTC.

This chain joins TRBV5-1 and TRBJ1-1; the match to TRBD1 covers 8 bases. The CDR3 sequence is 14 residues long. CDR1 and CDR2 (germline): SGHRS, YFSETQ. The V gene end was trimmed by 2 bases and the J gene end by 1 base; junction bases not matched to a gene: 1. CDR3 sequence: CASSFDRGNTEAFF. Here the CDR3 DNA reads TGCGCCAGCAGCTTTGACAGGGGGAACACTGAAGCTTTCTTT.

In this sample, this clone turned up once. The rearrangement links TRBV7-9 to TRBJ1-1; D not certain. Germline loops: CDR1 SEHNR, CDR2 FQNEAQ (reference sequence). Trimming removed 1 base at V and 4 bases at J, with 7 bases between. There are 13 residues in the CDR3. CDR3 sequence reads: CASSLEGSTEAFF. CDR3 in DNA: TGTGCCAGCAGCTTAGAGGGTTCCACTGAAGCTTTCTTT.

This clone was picked up one time. The CDR3: CASSLADSVFYEQYF. Written as DNA, the CDR3 is TGTGCCAGCAGCTTGGCAGACAGTGTGTTCTACGAGCAGTACTTC. This chain connects TRBV5-5 to TRBJ2-7; tentative D call: TRBD1 (5 bases). Germline CDR1 SGHKS, CDR2 YYEKEE (reference sequence). There are 15 residues in the CDR3. Deletions cut 0 bases from V and 3 bases from J, with 13 bases between.

This clone appeared a single time. J is TRBJ2-3 and V is TRBV18; D not certain. The CDR3 is 13 residues long. In germline, CDR1 is KGHSH, CDR2 LQKENI. V was shortened by 6 bases and J by 5 bases, with 12 bases between the two germline ends. CDR3 nucleotide sequence: TGTGCCAGCTCCCCTAGAGTGGAAGATACGCAGTATTTT. Protein product: CASSPRVEDTQYF.